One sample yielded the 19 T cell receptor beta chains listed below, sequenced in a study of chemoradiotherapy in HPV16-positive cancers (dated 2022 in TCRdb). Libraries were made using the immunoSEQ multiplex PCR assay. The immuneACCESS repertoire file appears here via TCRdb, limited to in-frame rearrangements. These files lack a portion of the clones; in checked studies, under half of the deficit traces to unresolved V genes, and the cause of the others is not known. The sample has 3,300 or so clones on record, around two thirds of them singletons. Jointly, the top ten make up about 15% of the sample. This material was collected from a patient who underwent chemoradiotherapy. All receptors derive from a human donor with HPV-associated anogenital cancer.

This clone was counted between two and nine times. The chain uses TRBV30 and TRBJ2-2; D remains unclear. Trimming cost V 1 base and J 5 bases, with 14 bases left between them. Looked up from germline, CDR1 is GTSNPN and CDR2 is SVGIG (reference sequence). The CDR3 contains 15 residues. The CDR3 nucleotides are TGTGCCTGGAGTGATCAAGCTTTAAGGACCGGGGAGCTGTTTTTT. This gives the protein CAWSDQALRTGELFF.

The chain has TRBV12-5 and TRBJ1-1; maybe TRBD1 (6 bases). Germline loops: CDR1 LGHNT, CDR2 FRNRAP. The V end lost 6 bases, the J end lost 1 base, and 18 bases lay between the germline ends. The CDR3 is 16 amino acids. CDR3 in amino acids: CASGWAGARWNTEAFF. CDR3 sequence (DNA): TGTGCTAGTGGGTGGGCGGGGGCCCGATGGAACACTGAAGCTTTCTTT.

The CDR3 nucleotides are TGTGCCAGCTCCGGAAGAGGGCCACATTATAATTCACCCCTCCACTTT. This encodes CASSGRGPHYNSPLHF. The chain has TRBV2 and TRBJ1-6; no definite D call. Germline CDR1 SNHLY, CDR2 FYNNEI. With 8 bases removed from V and 4 bases from J, the gap between germline ends came to 18 bases. The CDR3 sequence is 16 residues long.

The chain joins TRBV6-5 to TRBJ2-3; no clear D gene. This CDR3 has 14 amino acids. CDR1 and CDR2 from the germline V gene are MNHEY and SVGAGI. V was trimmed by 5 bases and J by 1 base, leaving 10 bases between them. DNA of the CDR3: TGTGCCAGCAGTACCCCCCCGCGCACAGATACGCAGTATTTT. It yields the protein CASSTPPRTDTQYF.

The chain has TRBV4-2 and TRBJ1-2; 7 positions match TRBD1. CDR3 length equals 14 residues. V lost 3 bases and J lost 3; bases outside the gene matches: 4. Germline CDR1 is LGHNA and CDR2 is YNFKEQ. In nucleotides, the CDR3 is TGTGCCAGCAGCCAGACAGGGAAGGACTATGGCTACACCTTC. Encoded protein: CASSQTGKDYGYTF.

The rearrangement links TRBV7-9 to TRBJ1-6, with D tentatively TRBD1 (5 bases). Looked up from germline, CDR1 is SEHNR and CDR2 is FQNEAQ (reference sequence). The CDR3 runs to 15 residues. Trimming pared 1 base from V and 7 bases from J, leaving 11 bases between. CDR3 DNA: TGTGCCAGCAGCTTAGAGGGACGGGGAAATTCACCCCTCCACTTT. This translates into CASSLEGRGNSPLHF.

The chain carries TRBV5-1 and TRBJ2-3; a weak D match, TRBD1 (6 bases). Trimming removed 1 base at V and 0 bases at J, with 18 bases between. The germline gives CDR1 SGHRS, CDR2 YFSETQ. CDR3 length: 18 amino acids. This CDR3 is CASSLQGIGQLSTDTQYF. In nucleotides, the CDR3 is TGCGCCAGCAGCTTGCAAGGGATCGGACAGCTTAGCACAGATACGCAGTATTTT. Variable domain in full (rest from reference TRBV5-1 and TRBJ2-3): KAGVTQTPRYLIKTRGQQVTLSCSPISGHRSVSWYQQTPGQGLQFLFEYFSETQRNKGNFPGRFSGRQFSNSRSEMNVSTLELGDSALYLCASSLQGIGQLSTDTQYFGPGTRLTVL.

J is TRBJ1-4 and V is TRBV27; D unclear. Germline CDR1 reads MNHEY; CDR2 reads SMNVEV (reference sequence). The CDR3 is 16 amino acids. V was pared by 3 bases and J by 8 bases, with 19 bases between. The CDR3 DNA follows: TGTGCCAGCAGTTTGGGCGGTTGGGCGGTCGGCGAAAAACTGTTTTTT. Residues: CASSLGGWAVGEKLFF. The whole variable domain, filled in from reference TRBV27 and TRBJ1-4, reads EAQVTQNPRYLITVTGKKLTVTCSQNMNHEYMSWYRQDPGLGLRQIYYSMNVEVTDKGDVPEGYKVSRKEKRNFPLILESPSPNQTSLYFCASSLGGWAVGEKLFFGSGTQLSVL.

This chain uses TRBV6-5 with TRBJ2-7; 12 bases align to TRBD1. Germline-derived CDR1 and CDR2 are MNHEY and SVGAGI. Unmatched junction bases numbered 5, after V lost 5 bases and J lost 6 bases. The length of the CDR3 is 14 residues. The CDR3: CASSGRDRGLEQYF. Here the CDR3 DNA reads TGTGCCAGCAGTGGCCGGGACAGGGGGCTCGAGCAGTACTTC.

The CDR3, as DNA: TGTGCCAGTAGACTGACAGGAAACACTGAAGCTTTCTTT. Translating gives CASRLTGNTEAFF. This chain uses TRBV19 with TRBJ1-1; TRBD1 is a possible D gene (6 bases). Germline CDR1 and CDR2: LNHDA and SQIVND (reference sequence). V was shortened by 6 bases and J by 2 bases, with 10 bases between the two germline ends. The CDR3 contains 13 residues. Full variable domain (missing parts from reference TRBV19 and TRBJ1-1): DGGITQSPKYLFRKEGQNVTLSCEQNLNHDAMYWYRQDPGQGLRLIYYSQIVNDFQKGDIAEGYSVSREKKESFPLTVTSAQKNPTAFYLCASRLTGNTEAFFGQGTRLTVV.

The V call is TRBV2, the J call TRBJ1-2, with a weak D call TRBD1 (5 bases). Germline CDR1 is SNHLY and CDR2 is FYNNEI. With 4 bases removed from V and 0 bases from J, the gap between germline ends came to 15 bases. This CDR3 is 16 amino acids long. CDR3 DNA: TGTGCCAGCAGTGGGAACCGGGACGCCTCTAACTATGGCTACACCTTC. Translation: CASSGNRDASNYGYTF.

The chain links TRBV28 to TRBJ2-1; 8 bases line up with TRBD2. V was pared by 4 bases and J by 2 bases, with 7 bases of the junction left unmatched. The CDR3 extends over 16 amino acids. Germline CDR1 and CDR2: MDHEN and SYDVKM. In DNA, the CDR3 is TGTGCCAGCAGTTACTTTCGGGGGGGAACCTACAATGAGCAGTTCTTC. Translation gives CASSYFRGGTYNEQFF.

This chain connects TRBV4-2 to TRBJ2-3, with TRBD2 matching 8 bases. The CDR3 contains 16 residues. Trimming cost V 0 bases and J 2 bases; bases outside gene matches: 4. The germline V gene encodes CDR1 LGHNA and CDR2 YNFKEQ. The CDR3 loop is CASSQDFGGDTDTQYF. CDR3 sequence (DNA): TGTGCCAGCAGCCAAGATTTCGGGGGGGACACAGATACGCAGTATTTT.

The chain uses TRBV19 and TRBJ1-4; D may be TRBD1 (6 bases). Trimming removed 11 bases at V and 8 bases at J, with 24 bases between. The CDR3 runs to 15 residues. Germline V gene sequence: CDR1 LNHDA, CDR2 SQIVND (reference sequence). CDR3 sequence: CAASRTQGSREKLFF. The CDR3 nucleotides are TGTGCCGCCTCCCGGACGCAGGGGAGCCGAGAAAAACTGTTTTTT.

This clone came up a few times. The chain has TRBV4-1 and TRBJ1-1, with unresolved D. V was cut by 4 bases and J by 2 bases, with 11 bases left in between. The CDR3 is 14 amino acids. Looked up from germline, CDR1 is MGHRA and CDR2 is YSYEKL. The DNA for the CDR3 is TGCGCCAGCAGCCCAAGGACGGGAAACACTGAAGCTTTCTTT. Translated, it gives CASSPRTGNTEAFF.

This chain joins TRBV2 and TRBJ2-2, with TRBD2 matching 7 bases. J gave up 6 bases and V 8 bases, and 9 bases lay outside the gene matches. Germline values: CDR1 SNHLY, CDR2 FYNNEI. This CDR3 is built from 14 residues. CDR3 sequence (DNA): TGTGCCAGCGTCGGGCAGGGAGGGCCCGGGGAGCTGTTTTTT. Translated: CASVGQGGPGELFF.

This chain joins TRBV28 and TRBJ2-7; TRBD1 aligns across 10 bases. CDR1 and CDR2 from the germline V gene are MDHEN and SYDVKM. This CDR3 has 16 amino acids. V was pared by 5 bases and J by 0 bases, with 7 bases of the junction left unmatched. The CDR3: CASSPTGQGVSYEQYF. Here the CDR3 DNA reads TGTGCCAGCAGTCCCACCGGACAGGGGGTCTCCTACGAGCAGTACTTC.

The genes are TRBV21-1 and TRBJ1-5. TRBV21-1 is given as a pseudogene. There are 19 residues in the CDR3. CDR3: CASDSGRGYVSRGNQPQHF. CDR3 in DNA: TGTGCCAGCGACTCCGGTCGGGGGTATGTTAGTAGGGGCAATCAGCCCCAGCATTTT.

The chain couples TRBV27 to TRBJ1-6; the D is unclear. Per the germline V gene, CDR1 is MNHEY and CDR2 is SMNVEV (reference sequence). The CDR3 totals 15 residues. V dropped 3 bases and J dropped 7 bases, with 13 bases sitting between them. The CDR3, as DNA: TGTGCCAGCAGTTTGGAAGGGCGGTCGAATTCACCCCTCCACTTT. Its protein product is CASSLEGRSNSPLHF.